This passage covers 15 T cell receptor beta chains from one sample sequenced in a study of spatial heterogeneity in lung cancer (dated by TCRdb to the late 2010s). Receptor libraries were prepared by 5' RACE. The sequencing machine was a NextSeq 500. TCRdb applied fastp at Q25 and MiXCR to the public reads, then kept only in-frame beta chains. A single entry per CDR3 protein holds the most common genes and DNA from its merged rows. The sample table holds about 13,000 distinct CDR3 sequences, of which about 5% were seen once. The ten most abundant clones make up approximately 12% of the sample. The research as a whole found: The number of expanded intratumoral alpha and beta TCRs correlated with the tumor nonsynonymous mutation count.

These receptors' targets are unknown. The sample's time point label is to be understood as: sample taken at primary tumor resection. The specimen was lung tumor tissue, collected at surgery. The receptors shown here come from a female donor with early-stage non-small cell lung cancer.

This clonotype was detected many times. J is TRBJ2-7 and V is TRBV20-1; 7 positions match TRBD1. The CDR3 is made up of 14 amino acids. V dropped 5 bases and J dropped 2; count of bases not matched to a gene: 9. Germline V gene lookup returns CDR1 DFQATT and CDR2 SNEGSKA (reference sequence). CDR3 nucleotides: TGCAGTGCTTATGACAGGGTGACCCCCTACGAGCAGTACTTC. Translated, it gives CSAYDRVTPYEQYF.

In its sample, this clonotype was seen many times. The chain links TRBV12-3 or TRBV12-4 to TRBJ1-5; possible D gene TRBD1, 5 bases. V was pared by 3 bases and J by 4 bases, with 7 bases between. The CDR3 sequence is 13 residues long. CDR3 amino acids: CASSFDRNQPQHF. The CDR3 DNA follows: TGTGCCAGCAGTTTCGACAGAAATCAGCCCCAGCATTTT.

This clonotype was detected many times. The chain recombines TRBV7-9 with TRBJ1-2; no clear D. CDR1 and CDR2 from the germline V gene are SEHNR and FQNEAQ (reference sequence). The CDR3 contains 13 residues. Trimming took off 0 bases at V and 6 bases at J, with 8 bases between the two ends. The chain's CDR3 is CASSLASRDGYTF. The DNA of the CDR3 is TGTGCCAGCAGCTTAGCGTCTAGGGATGGCTACACCTTC.

This clonotype came up once. V gene TRBV11-2 combines with J gene TRBJ1-3; a weak D match, TRBD1 (5 bases). The CDR3 spans 15 residues. The V gene's germline CDR1 is SGHAT and CDR2 FQNNGV. V lost 1 base and J lost 0, with 7 bases in between. As DNA, the CDR3 is TGTGCCAGCAGCTTAGTGGGGGGCTCTGGAAACACCATATATTTT. This encodes CASSLVGGSGNTIYF.

By share of the sample, this clonotype is medium-sized. V is TRBV20-1 and J is TRBJ2-5; D possibly corresponds to TRBD2 (7 bases). V gave up 6 bases and J gave up 1 base, with 15 bases separating them. This CDR3 spans 14 amino acids. The V gene's germline CDR1 is DFQATT and CDR2 SNEGSKA (reference sequence). CDR3 sequence reads: CSARGGGGQETQYF. The CDR3 DNA reads as TGCAGTGCACGAGGGGGGGGCGGCCAAGAGACCCAGTACTTC.

By proportion, this clonotype is medium-sized. The V gene is TRBV9, the J gene TRBJ2-6, with D possibly called TRBD1 or TRBD2 (6 bases each). From germline, CDR1 is SGDLS and CDR2 YYNGEE. V lost 5 bases and J lost 9, with 12 bases in between. This CDR3 has 13 amino acids. In DNA form, the CDR3 reads TGTGCCAGCAGAGGGGGGAATAGCAACGTCCTGACTTTC. Translated: CASRGGNSNVLTF.

This clonotype came up many times. V is TRBV2 and J is TRBJ1-5, with D perhaps matching TRBD1 (5 bases). Looked up from germline, CDR1 is SNHLY and CDR2 is FYNNEI. This CDR3 region has 12 residues. Trimming removed 3 bases at V and 16 bases at J, with 16 bases between. The CDR3 DNA follows: TGTGCCAGCAGTGATAAGGGACGAGGAGGTCATTTT. It specifies CASSDKGRGGHF.

This clonotype was detected ten times or more. This sequence joins TRBV5-5 and TRBJ2-3; the match to TRBD2 covers 9 bases. In germline, CDR1 is SGHKS, CDR2 YYEKEE (reference sequence). This CDR3 has 14 amino acids. With 7 bases clipped from V and 2 bases from J, the junction kept 5 bases outside the gene matches. In DNA, the CDR3 is TGTGCCAGCGGACTAGCGCTTTACACAGATACGCAGTATTTT. Its translation is CASGLALYTDTQYF.

This clonotype is medium-sized by share. The chain carries TRBV7-2 and TRBJ2-3; maybe TRBD2 (5 bases). The CDR3 runs 14 residues. The V gene lost 2 bases and the J gene lost 4 bases, with 10 bases spanning the gap. The germline V gene has CDR1 SGHTA and CDR2 FQGNSA. This chain's CDR3 is CASSLTRASDTQYF. CDR3 sequence (DNA): TGTGCCAGCAGCTTAACGCGGGCTTCAGATACGCAGTATTTT.

This clonotype has at least ten counts. This chain's CDR3 is CASSNSGGWDEQFF. CDR3 in DNA: TGTGCCAGCAGCAATAGCGGGGGGTGGGATGAGCAGTTCTTC. This chain uses TRBV6-5 with TRBJ2-1; 10 nucleotides match TRBD2. This CDR3 is 14 amino acids long. The J segment lost 8 bases and the V segment lost 6 bases, leaving 7 bases of the junction unmatched. Looked up from germline, CDR1 is MNHEY and CDR2 is SVGAGI.

This clonotype was observed at least ten times. The V and J genes are TRBV11-1 and TRBJ2-7, with D hard to call. The germline V and J ends were trimmed by 2 bases and 0 bases, with 8 bases remaining between them. The CDR3 is made up of 14 amino acids. Germline loops: CDR1 SGHAT, CDR2 FQDESV (reference sequence). DNA of the CDR3: TGTGCCAGCAGCTTACCGGACCACTCCTACGAGCAGTACTTC. This codes for CASSLPDHSYEQYF.

This clonotype appeared many times. The V gene is TRBV20-1, the J gene TRBJ1-2; D possibly corresponds to TRBD1 (6 bases). Germline V lookup: CDR1 DFQATT, CDR2 SNEGSKA (reference sequence). The CDR3 sequence is 14 residues long. This CDR3 is CSIGGLLLSYGYTF. DNA of the CDR3: TGCAGCATAGGGGGGCTACTTCTTAGTTATGGCTACACCTTC.

This clonotype was seen repeatedly, ten times or more. The CDR3 coding sequence is TGTGCCTGGAGTGCCCTCCTTGAGAGTAGCGGGATCTACACAGATACGCAGTATTTT. Protein product: CAWSALLESSGIYTDTQYF. The V gene is TRBV30, the J gene TRBJ2-3; 8 nucleotides align to TRBD2. From germline, CDR1 is GTSNPN and CDR2 SVGIG (reference sequence). V shed 1 base, J shed 2 bases, and the junction held 17 bases outside the gene matches. This CDR3 contains 19 residues.

The table lists this clonotype with many counts. This chain joins TRBV12-3 or TRBV12-4 and TRBJ1-5; TRBD1 aligns across 8 bases. This CDR3 contains 15 residues. Germline trimming cut 3 bases from V and 4 bases from J; bases unmatched to any gene: 5. In DNA form, the CDR3 reads TGTGCCAGCAGTTTGACAGGGGCCGGTAATCAGCCCCAGCATTTT. Its protein product is CASSLTGAGNQPQHF.

This clonotype has a count of ten or more. The chain employs TRBV4-2 and TRBJ1-1; D unclear. CDR1 LGHNA and CDR2 YNFKEQ come from the germline V gene. Trimming cost V 1 base and J 0 bases, with 12 bases left between them. The CDR3 contains 16 residues. CDR3 in amino acids: CASSQVEGGMNTEAFF. The CDR3 DNA is TGTGCCAGCAGCCAAGTGGAGGGCGGGATGAACACTGAAGCTTTCTTT.